This T cell receptor (beta chain) was identified in a study of blood T cell repertoires in COVID-19. Turning to the study itself: Collection of acute and convalescent COVID-19 samples took place in the United States, Italy and Spain.

The CDR3 has 18 amino acids. V shed 3 bases and J 9 bases; nucleotides not matched to a gene: 18. Germline V gene lookup returns CDR1 SGHAT and CDR2 FQNNGV. The study recruited people aged roughly 18 to 95 years across 24 US areas. Profiling relied on immunoSEQ multiplex PCR, and the TCRdb table lists in-frame clones only, not all of them. The repertoire consists of 310,000 or so clones, with over 75% occurring once and the leading ten covering about 10%. This clonotype originated in a woman between 18 and 29 years old who had recovered from COVID-19. The sequencing input was PBMCs or T cells enriched from blood (not recorded which). This chain joins TRBV11-2 and TRBJ2-1; TRBD1 matches 9 bases. The CDR3 coding sequence is TGTGCCAGCAGCTTTGGGACAGGGTCCCCTGTTTCTGTGCCTGAGCAGTTCTTC. Protein sequence: CASSFGTGSPVSVPEQFF.